The 15 T cell receptor beta chains in this list originate from one sample, sequenced in a study of T cells after yellow fever vaccination. TCRdb recomputed calls from the 5' RACE reads with MiXCR, one row per CDR3 protein. The sample includes some 300,000 distinct CDR3 sequences, about 3.5% of them seen just once. Sample: PBMCs, taken on the day of the yellow fever booster vaccination. The source of these receptors is a man aged 18-30 years who received the YFV17D yellow fever vaccine.

The J gene is TRBJ2-7, the V gene TRBV19; D uncertain. Per the germline V gene, CDR1 is LNHDA and CDR2 is SQIVND (reference sequence). V lost 3 bases to trimming and J lost 6 bases, with 12 bases between them. This CDR3 has 13 residues. CDR3: CASSMIGGLEQYF. The CDR3 DNA sequence: TGTGCCAGTAGTATGATTGGTGGGCTCGAGCAGTACTTC.

CDR3 nucleotides: TGTGCCAGCAGCGTAGTAGGCGGGGGCGGAGAGACCCAGTACTTC. Residues: CASSVVGGGGETQYF. The chain is built from TRBV9 and TRBJ2-5; TRBD2 might be the D (7 bases). Germline CDR1 is SGDLS and CDR2 is YYNGEE. Trimming removed 0 bases at V and 4 bases at J, with 13 bases between. This CDR3 has 15 residues.

This clonotype was found a few times. J is TRBJ2-7 and V is TRBV5-1; the match to TRBD1 covers 10 bases. Looked up from germline, CDR1 is SGHRS and CDR2 is YFSETQ. The CDR3 loop spans 17 amino acids. V lost 0 bases to trimming and J lost 2 bases; unmatched junction nucleotides: 8. The CDR3, as DNA: TGCGCCAGCAGCTTGGTTCCCGGGACAGGGGTTCCCTACGAGCAGTACGTC. Its translation is CASSLVPGTGVPYEQYV.

This clonotype came up many times. The chain joins TRBV7-2 to TRBJ1-1; D is ambiguous. The CDR3 loop spans 12 amino acids. Trimming stripped 1 base from V and 9 bases from J, with 9 bases between. Germline CDR1 and CDR2: SGHTA and FQGNSA. Written as DNA, the CDR3 is TGTGCCAGCAGCTTAGGCCTGCCGAAAGCTTTCTTT. Translating gives CASSLGLPKAFF. Full variable domain (rest looked up from reference TRBV7-2 and TRBJ1-1): GAGVSQSPSNKVTEKGKDVELRCDPISGHTALYWYRQSLGQGLEFLIYFQGNSAPDKSGLPSDRFSAERTGGSVSTLTIQRTQQEDSAVYLCASSLGLPKAFFGQGTRLTVV.

This clonotype was observed at least ten times. The junction and the germline gene differ at one end; a read error may be behind it. V usage is TRBV28 and J usage is TRBJ2-2, with D possibly TRBD2 on 7 matching bases. Germline V gene data show CDR1 as MDHEN and CDR2 as SYDVKM. The CDR3 contains 14 residues. DNA of the CDR3: TGTGCCTGTGAGGGGGGGGCGTTCACCGGGGAGATGTTTTTT. The encoded protein is CACEGGAFTGEMFF.

This clonotype has a handful of counts. The J gene is TRBJ2-3, the V gene TRBV11-2, with D tentatively TRBD2 (6 bases). The CDR3 covers 12 residues. The germline V gene has CDR1 SGHAT and CDR2 FQNNGV. With 7 bases removed from V and 6 bases from J, the gap between germline ends came to 11 bases. The CDR3 loop reads CASTLGGDTQYF. CDR3 coding DNA: TGTGCCAGCACCTTGGGGGGTGATACGCAGTATTTT.

The chain links TRBV6-2 or TRBV6-3 to TRBJ2-7; 9 bases are shared with TRBD2. Germline V CDR1 and CDR2: MNHEY, SVGEGT. The V segment lost 6 bases and the J segment 3 bases; nucleotides outside the gene matches: 6. CDR3 length: 14 amino acids. DNA for the CDR3: TGTGCCAGCAGGTCTAGCGGGACCGGCTACGAGCAGTACGTC. Residues: CASRSSGTGYEQYV.

The table lists this clonotype with many counts. This chain uses TRBV5-4 with TRBJ1-2, with D perhaps matching TRBD1 (6 bases). The CDR3 extends over 15 amino acids. The V and J ends lost 1 base and 2 bases respectively, with 12 bases between them. CDR1 and CDR2 from the germline V gene are SGHNT and YYREEE (reference sequence). CDR3 region: CASSLLWGANYGYTF. The CDR3 region has the DNA TGTGCCAGCAGCTTGTTGTGGGGGGCGAACTATGGCTACACCTTC.

This clonotype was detected ten times or more. The chain combines TRBV5-1 with TRBJ1-5; maybe TRBD1 (6 bases). Germline CDR1 and CDR2: SGHRS and YFSETQ. The ends were cut back, 4 bases at V and 0 bases at J, with 11 bases in the middle. The CDR3 totals 15 residues. The CDR3 loop is CASSVQGHSNQPQHF. In DNA, the CDR3 is TGCGCCAGCAGCGTACAGGGACATAGCAATCAGCCCCAGCATTTT.

This clonotype was picked up many times. The chain recombines TRBV7-2 with TRBJ2-3; 10 nucleotides line up with TRBD2. This CDR3 has 20 residues. CDR1 and CDR2 (germline): SGHTA, FQGNSA. V dropped 8 bases and J dropped 0; count of bases not matched to a gene: 20. The CDR3 coding sequence is TGTGCCAGCGGAAACATAGCGGGGGGATTTACAAGGGCTAGCACAGATACGCAGTATTTT. Protein: CASGNIAGGFTRASTDTQYF.

This clonotype was recorded many times. The chain uses TRBV11-2 and TRBJ2-5; 8 bases fit TRBD2. Germline CDR1 and CDR2: SGHAT and FQNNGV. Germline trimming cut 5 bases from V and 5 bases from J; bases unmatched to any gene: 10. The CDR3 length is 15 residues. This CDR3 reads CASSPGEVAGETQYF. In DNA form, the CDR3 reads TGTGCCAGCAGCCCAGGGGAAGTAGCGGGGGAGACCCAGTACTTC.

This clonotype was picked up many times. The V gene is TRBV28, the J gene TRBJ2-7, with TRBD1 matching over 7 bases. J gave up 2 bases and V 7 bases, and 8 bases lay outside the gene matches. Per germline, CDR1 MDHEN and CDR2 SYDVKM. The CDR3 sequence is 14 residues long. CDR3 in DNA: TGTGCCAGCAACGCCAGGGGGTTTACCTACGAGCAGTACGTC. It is translated as CASNARGFTYEQYV.

This clonotype has ten or more counts. The chain has TRBV12-3 or TRBV12-4 and TRBJ2-3; 9 nucleotides match TRBD2. With V trimmed by 3 bases and J by 0 bases, 4 bases remained unmatched. The CDR3 has 16 residues. The CDR3, as DNA: TGTGCCAGCAGTTTGCTAGCGGGGTCTAGCACAGATACGCAGTATTTT. This encodes CASSLLAGSSTDTQYF.

This clonotype was observed a handful of times. The chain has TRBV29-1 and TRBJ2-2, with 7 bases that match TRBD2. The J segment lost 0 bases and the V segment lost 6 bases, leaving 13 bases of the junction unmatched. Germline assignment: CDR1 SQVTM and CDR2 ANQGSEA. The CDR3 has 17 amino acids. The CDR3 bases are TGCAGCGTCGTTGGACTAGGCGAGTCGGCGAACACCGGGGAGCTGTTTTTT. As protein: CSVVGLGESANTGELFF.

This clonotype was seen at least ten times. The chain employs TRBV6-5 and TRBJ2-3; 8 nucleotides match TRBD2. The V gene end was trimmed by 6 bases and the J gene end by 0 bases; junction bases not matched to a gene: 2. The length of the CDR3 is 14 residues. CDR1 is MNHEY and CDR2 is SVGAGI in the germline V gene. CDR3 DNA: TGTGCCAGCAGGCCTAGCGGGAGCACAGATACGCAGTATTTT. Translation: CASRPSGSTDTQYF.